The clone carrying this T cell receptor beta chain was seen at least ten times. For blood RNA, unsorted whole blood served as the source, and germline DNA was extracted too. This specimen belongs to a study of tumor-infiltrating lymphocytes in primary liver carcinoma. Overall study: Recorded tumor stage was T1-T3 N0M0, with diameters of about 4 to 11 cm.

cDNA specific to TCR beta was made from roughly 500 ng of total RNA, with a constant-region primer employed for priming. The TCR beta library was amplified through three nested multiplex PCR rounds in a modified ARM-PCR procedure. Using its own MiXCR run on the multiplex PCR reads, TCRdb lists one record per CDR3 protein. The table has almost 200,000 distinct CDR3 sequences, less than 65% seen once. This TCR came from a woman aged 60-75 years with primary liver carcinoma and hepatitis B virus infection. Sequencing input: peripheral blood.

CDR3 nucleotide sequence: TGTGCCAGCAGCCGACGGGGGTCGACTGAAGCTTTCTTT. Its translation: CASSRRGSTEAFF. V is TRBV11-3 and J is TRBJ1-1; D possibly corresponds to TRBD1 (5 bases). Between the trimmed V and J ends, which lost 5 bases and 5 bases, there was a span of 12 bases. The length of the CDR3 is 13 residues. CDR1 and CDR2 (germline): SGHNT, YENEEA.